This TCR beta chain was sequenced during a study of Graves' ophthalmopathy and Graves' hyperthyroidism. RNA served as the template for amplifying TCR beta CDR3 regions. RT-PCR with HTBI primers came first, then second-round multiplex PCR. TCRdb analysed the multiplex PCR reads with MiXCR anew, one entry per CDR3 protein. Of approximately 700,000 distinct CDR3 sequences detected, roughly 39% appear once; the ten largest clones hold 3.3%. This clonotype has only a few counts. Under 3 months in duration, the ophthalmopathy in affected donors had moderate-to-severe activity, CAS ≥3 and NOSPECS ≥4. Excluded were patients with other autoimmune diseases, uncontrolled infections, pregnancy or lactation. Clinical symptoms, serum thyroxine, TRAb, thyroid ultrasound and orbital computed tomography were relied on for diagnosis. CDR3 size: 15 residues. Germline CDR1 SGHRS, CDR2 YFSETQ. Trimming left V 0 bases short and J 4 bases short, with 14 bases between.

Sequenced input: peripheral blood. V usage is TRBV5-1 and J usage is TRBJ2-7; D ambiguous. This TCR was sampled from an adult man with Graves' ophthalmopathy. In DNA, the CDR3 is TGCGCCAGCAGCTTGGACGTTGGGATTACGTACGAGCAGTACTTC. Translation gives CASSLDVGITYEQYF.